This T cell receptor (beta chain) originates from a study of T-cell memory formation after mild COVID-19. General study points: Day 15 to 85 contracting clones showed balanced CD4/CD8; day 15 to 37 expanders favored CD4+. Second-wave clones reaching peak frequency on day 37 lacked confirmed SARS-CoV-2 specificity.

Constant-segment primers and 5'RACE yielded cDNA libraries for TCR alpha and TCR beta, each carrying sample barcodes and UMIs. A single record per CDR3 protein comes from TCRdb applying MiXCR to the 5' RACE reads. The sample contains 65,000 to 90,000 distinct CDR3 sequences, 9.5% to 15% of which appear only once. This clonotype was seen only a few times. Its antigen is currently unknown. Trimming stripped 3 bases from V and 3 bases from J, with 10 bases between. CDR1 SGHRS and CDR2 YFSETQ come from the germline V gene. The CDR3 length is 13 residues. The receptor was derived from a man aged 18 to 29 who had mild COVID-19 (a few samples of this study predate the infection). Cell type and time point are not known. Sequenced sample: PBMCs or a T cell subset sorted from them (not recorded which). The chain has TRBV5-1 and TRBJ2-7; D might be TRBD1 (6 bases). For the CDR3, the DNA is TGCGCCAGCAGCTACGGACAGAGCTACGAGCAGTACTTC. Encoded protein: CASSYGQSYEQYF. The variable domain in full, with the rest retrieved from reference TRBV5-1 and TRBJ2-7, is KAGVTQTPRYLIKTRGQQVTLSCSPISGHRSVSWYQQTPGQGLQFLFEYFSETQRNKGNFPGRFSGRQFSNSRSEMNVSTLELGDSALYLCASSYGQSYEQYFGPGTRLTVT.